This T cell receptor (beta chain) was profiled in a study of T cells in Graves' hyperthyroidism and ophthalmopathy. Each diagnosis was grounded in clinical symptoms, serum thyroxine and TRAb, thyroid ultrasound, and orbital computed tomography. Overall study results and limits: In the analysis, a 13 V-J model separated ophthalmopathy from stable hyperthyroidism.

It was RNA transcripts that yielded the amplified TCR beta CDR3 regions. The TCR CDR3 was amplified in a first-round RT-PCR using the HTBI primer set. TCRdb re-derived calls from the multiplex PCR reads in MiXCR, one entry per CDR3 protein. The table shows about 640,000 distinct CDR3 sequences, with roughly 46% occurring only once. This clonotype was counted ten times or more. Its antigen is undetermined. The TCR was taken from an adult man with Graves' disease, either hyperthyroidism or ophthalmopathy (not recorded which). The material sequenced was peripheral blood or thyroid tissue (not recorded which).

CDR3 sequence reads: CASSQDGQGDGYTF. As DNA, the CDR3 is TGTGCCAGCAGCCAAGACGGGCAGGGAGATGGCTACACCTTC. The chain employs TRBV3-1 and TRBJ1-2; maybe TRBD1 (5 bases). Germline V gives CDR1 LGHDT, CDR2 YNNKEL (reference sequence). The V gene lost 0 bases and the J gene lost 6 bases, with 11 bases spanning the gap. The CDR3 contains 14 residues.